This is a list of T cell receptor beta chains from one sample in a study of CD8 T cells in Susac syndrome. TCRdb processed the immunoSEQ multiplex PCR reads anew with MiXCR; each CDR3 protein has one entry. The sample carries more than 65,000 distinct CDR3 sequences, over 90% recorded once. The sequenced sample consisted of CD8+ T cells from PBMCs. Every receptor here comes from a human donor in good health. Each CDR3 is given with its conserved first and last residue. The D gene is left open where the match is weak. A clone size is listed for some rows: how often the clone was seen (once, few, many), or a class if it is expanded.

j_call clone_size v_call d_call cdr3_nt cdr3_aa
TRBJ1-1 few TRBV27 NA TGTGCCAGCAGTTTAAAGGGGAACACTGAAGCTTTCTTT CASSLKGNTEAFF
TRBJ1-1 NA TRBV29-1 NA TGCAGCGTCCCCCCAGGGGATTTTATGAACACTGAAGCTTTCTTT CSVPPGDFMNTEAFF
TRBJ2-1 NA TRBV29-1 NA TGCAGCGTTGAAGGTCAGGACTACTACAATGAGCAGTTCTTC CSVEGQDYYNEQFF
TRBJ1-5 NA TRBV28 NA TGTGCCAGCAGGGGACTGCTCAATCAGCCCCAGCATTTT CASRGLLNQPQHF
TRBJ1-5 NA TRBV19 NA TGTGCCAGTACCCCCGGTCAGCGCAATCAGCCCCAGCATTTT CASTPGQRNQPQHF
TRBJ2-6 NA TRBV6-6 NA TGTGCCAGCAGTTACGGAACAGGGTCCCCCAACGTCCTGACTTTC CASSYGTGSPNVLTF
TRBJ2-1 NA TRBV13 TRBD2 TGTGCCAGCAGTAACGTGGGGGGGAGCTCCTACAATGAGCAGTTCTTC CASSNVGGSSYNEQFF
TRBJ2-2 NA TRBV29-1 TRBD1 TGCAGCGTTGAAGGAGGCCAGGGGGCAAGTAACGGGGAGCTGTTTTTT CSVEGGQGASNGELFF
TRBJ2-2 NA TRBV29-1 NA TGCAGCGTTGATATCGGGACTACCGGGGAGCTGTTTTTT CSVDIGTTGELFF
TRBJ1-1 once TRBV4-2 NA TGTGCCAGCAGCCAAGAGGCAGGGCTCACTGAAGCTTTCTTT CASSQEAGLTEAFF
TRBJ2-7 once TRBV6-2/TRBV6-3 NA TGTGCCAGCAGCTGGACAGAGTTGTTCTACGAGCAGTACTTC CASSWTELFYEQYF
TRBJ2-7 NA TRBV2 NA TGTGCCAGCAGTGAAGCGCTAGGATACGAGCAGTACTTC CASSEALGYEQYF
TRBJ1-1 NA TRBV19 NA TGTGCCAGTAGTATCCCCAAGGGGACCCTGAACACTGAAGCTTTCTTT CASSIPKGTLNTEAFF
TRBJ2-3 NA TRBV4-1 NA TGCGCCAGCAGCCAAACCGGCTATACGCAGTATTTT CASSQTGYTQYF
TRBJ2-7 NA TRBV7-9 NA TGTGCCAGCAGCACGGTAGGGACCAACTACGAGCAGTACTTC CASSTVGTNYEQYF
TRBJ2-1 NA TRBV5-1 TRBD2 TGCGCCAGCAGCTTGGAATGGGGACTAGCTACGGGTAATGAGCAGTTCTTC CASSLEWGLATGNEQFF
TRBJ1-5 NA TRBV12-3/TRBV12-4 NA TGTGCCAGCAGTCCTTACACCTCTGGGAACAATCAGCCCCAGCATTTT CASSPYTSGNNQPQHF
TRBJ1-1 NA TRBV2 NA TGTGCCAGCAGTGAAACGGGCGGCACTGAAGCTTTCTTT CASSETGGTEAFF
TRBJ2-7 NA TRBV2 TRBD1 TGTGCCAGCAGCATGGGGACAGTCTACGAGCAGTACTTC CASSMGTVYEQYF
TRBJ1-1 few TRBV9 NA TGTGCCAGCAGCGGTTTACAGGGAGGGTCTTTCTTT CASSGLQGGSFF
TRBJ2-7 NA TRBV4-2 TRBD1 TGTGCCAGCAGCCTCACCGGGACAGACTACGAGCAGTACTTC CASSLTGTDYEQYF
TRBJ1-6 NA TRBV28 NA TGTGCCAGCAGTCCTCGGGCAGGGTGGAATTCACCCCTCCACTTT CASSPRAGWNSPLHF
TRBJ2-1 NA TRBV10-3 TRBD2 TGTGCCATCAGTGACCTTGGGGGGGTCAATGAGCAGTTCTTC CAISDLGGVNEQFF
TRBJ1-5 NA TRBV19 NA TGTGCCAGTAGCCCGACCGCTTATAGCAATCAGCCCCAGCATTTT CASSPTAYSNQPQHF
TRBJ1-4 NA TRBV18 NA TGTGCCAGCTCAATGGACAGTGAAAAACTGTTTTTT CASSMDSEKLFF
TRBJ1-1 once TRBV20-1 TRBD1 TGCAGTGCTAGAGTGACAGGGACCCGCACTGAAGCTTTCTTT CSARVTGTRTEAFF
TRBJ2-3 NA TRBV29-1 TRBD1 TGCAGCGGTAGTGACAGGGCAAATACGCAGTATTTT CSGSDRANTQYF
TRBJ1-2 NA TRBV28 NA TGTGCCAGCAGTTTCGTGGGGGCGGGGGACTATGGCTACACCTTC CASSFVGAGDYGYTF
TRBJ2-1 NA TRBV19 TRBD2 TGTGCCAGTAGTCCGCGACTAGCGGGGAGGGGCGAGCAGTTCTTC CASSPRLAGRGEQFF
TRBJ2-7 few TRBV4-1 NA TGCGCCAGCAGCCAATTGACGGACGGGACCTACGAGCAGTACTTC CASSQLTDGTYEQYF
TRBJ1-3 NA TRBV21-1 NA TGTGCCAGCGCTTACAGGGGGCTTGGAAACACCATATATTTT CASAYRGLGNTIYF
TRBJ2-3 NA TRBV5-6 NA TGTGCCAGCAGCTTCCGGGCCGGGGGCGGAGCAGATACGCAGTATTTT CASSFRAGGGADTQYF
TRBJ2-7 NA TRBV4-1 NA TGCGCCAGCAGCCAAGGGACTACCTACGAGCAGTACTTC CASSQGTTYEQYF
TRBJ2-3 NA TRBV15 TRBD2 TGTGCCACCAGCGAGACTAGCGGGGGGGAGGTAGATACGCAGTATTTT CATSETSGGEVDTQYF
TRBJ2-4 NA TRBV5-1 NA TGCGCCAGCAGCTTGGCGGTTGACCTAGCCAAAAACATTCAGTACTTC CASSLAVDLAKNIQYF
TRBJ2-2 NA TRBV29-1 NA TGCAGCGTTGAAATAGGGACCGGGGAGCTGTTTTTT CSVEIGTGELFF
TRBJ2-1 few TRBV19 TRBD2 TGTGCCAGTAGTTTTTCGGGGGGCTCCTACAATGAGCAGTTCTTC CASSFSGGSYNEQFF
TRBJ2-7 NA TRBV29-1 NA TGCAGCGTTGAAGATAGCGGTACCTACGAGCAGTACTTC CSVEDSGTYEQYF
TRBJ1-5 NA TRBV19 TRBD1 TGTGCCACCCGGCAGGGGGTTCAGCCCCAGCATTTT CATRQGVQPQHF
TRBJ1-1 NA TRBV13 NA TGTGCCAGCAGATGGAAGGGACAATCTGAAGCTTTCTTT CASRWKGQSEAFF
TRBJ2-7 NA TRBV6-5 TRBD1 TGTGCCAGCAGTTACTCGACAGGGGCCAACGAGCAGTACTTC CASSYSTGANEQYF
TRBJ2-3 once TRBV11-3 NA TGTGCCAGCAGCTTAGGGCAGTCGTCAGATACGCAGTATTTT CASSLGQSSDTQYF
TRBJ2-2 NA TRBV3-1 NA TGTGCCAGCAGCCAAGAGGCCGGGGAGCTGTTTTTT CASSQEAGELFF
TRBJ2-7 NA TRBV5-1 NA TGCGCCAGCAGCTTGATAGGGGGAAACTACGAGCAGTACTTC CASSLIGGNYEQYF
TRBJ2-1 once TRBV29-1 NA TGCAGCGTTGAGGCAGGGTCGGCTACCTATTCCTACAATGAGCAGTTCTTC CSVEAGSATYSYNEQFF
TRBJ2-5 NA TRBV15 NA TGTGCCACCAGCAGAACCGGGAATTCCCAAGAGACCCAGTACTTC CATSRTGNSQETQYF
TRBJ2-3 NA TRBV2 TRBD2 TGTGCCAGCAGTGATTTAGCGGGGGCAGATACGCAGTATTTT CASSDLAGADTQYF
TRBJ2-1 NA TRBV5-1 TRBD1 TGCGCCAGCAGCTCGGACAGGTACAATGAGCAGTTCTTC CASSSDRYNEQFF
TRBJ2-5 NA TRBV20-1 TRBD2 TGCAGTGCTAGGGACGCCGGGACTAGCGATATACGAAAAGAGACCCAGTACTTC CSARDAGTSDIRKETQYF
TRBJ2-5 NA TRBV9 NA TGTGCCAGCAGCGTAGAGGGTCGGAACCAAGAGACCCAGTACTTC CASSVEGRNQETQYF
TRBJ2-3 few TRBV6-2/TRBV6-3 NA TGTGCCAGCAGTTATCCAGATACGCAGTATTTT CASSYPDTQYF
TRBJ2-5 NA TRBV4-1 NA TGCGCCAGCAGCCAAGATAGTGGGGAGACCCAGTACTTC CASSQDSGETQYF
TRBJ1-1 NA TRBV7-9 NA TGTGCCAGCAGCCCAGCTCCTATTGGCCTGAACACTGAAGCTTTCTTT CASSPAPIGLNTEAFF
TRBJ2-3 NA TRBV4-1 NA TGCGCCAGCAGCCAGGGACCCTCCACAGATACGCAGTATTTT CASSQGPSTDTQYF
TRBJ2-1 NA TRBV3-1 NA TGTGCCAGCAGCGCTCGCGGGGGCGCCCGGCACAATGAGCAGTTCTTC CASSARGGARHNEQFF
TRBJ2-2 NA TRBV6-5 NA TGTGCCAGCAGTTACGCCGGGGCCACCGGGGAGCTGTTTTTT CASSYAGATGELFF
TRBJ2-1 NA TRBV5-6 NA TGTGCCAGCAGCTCCCTCTACAATGAGCAGTTCTTC CASSSLYNEQFF
TRBJ2-1 NA TRBV4-3 TRBD1 TGCGCCAGCAGCCAAGAATCGAACAGGGGCTCCTACAATGAGCAGTTCTTC CASSQESNRGSYNEQFF
TRBJ2-7 few TRBV5-1 TRBD1 TGCGCCAGCAGCTTGGGGGACAGGGAACTGGACGAGCAGTACTTC CASSLGDRELDEQYF